This T cell receptor beta chain is from a study of identical twins. Study-wide points: Reduced insertions were recorded for abundant cord blood beta clonotypes, with no such pattern in memory repertoires. When twins shared out-of-frame alpha sequences, those sequences had excess low generation probability. The presence of invariant MAIT and iNKT cells could partly confound analyses of zero-insertion sequences. Donors were not followed over many years; analysis was cross-sectional.

This clonotype was counted a single time. Its antigen is currently unknown. TCRdb recomputed calls from the 5' RACE reads with MiXCR, one row per CDR3 protein. The sample lists around 1.7 million distinct CDR3 sequences, roughly a third occurring once. The CDR3 loop spans 20 amino acids. Germline V CDR1 and CDR2: PRHDT, FYEKMQ (reference sequence). The junction had 20 bases not matched to a gene; V was cut back by 5 bases and J by 3 bases. This TCR came from a newborn girl in good health. This chain uses TRBV13 with TRBJ2-3; TRBD2 agrees at 10 bases. The sequenced sample consisted of cord blood. The CDR3 protein is CASSLRLAGRLGALTDTQYF. The DNA of the CDR3 is TGTGCCAGCAGCCTTCGACTAGCGGGCCGGTTAGGCGCCCTGACAGATACGCAGTATTTT. Full variable domain (missing parts from reference TRBV13 and TRBJ2-3): AAGVIQSPRHLIKEKRETATLKCYPIPRHDTVYWYQQGPGQDPQFLISFYEKMQSDKGSIPDRFSAQQFSDYHSELNMSSLELGDSALYFCASSLRLAGRLGALTDTQYFGPGTRLTVL.